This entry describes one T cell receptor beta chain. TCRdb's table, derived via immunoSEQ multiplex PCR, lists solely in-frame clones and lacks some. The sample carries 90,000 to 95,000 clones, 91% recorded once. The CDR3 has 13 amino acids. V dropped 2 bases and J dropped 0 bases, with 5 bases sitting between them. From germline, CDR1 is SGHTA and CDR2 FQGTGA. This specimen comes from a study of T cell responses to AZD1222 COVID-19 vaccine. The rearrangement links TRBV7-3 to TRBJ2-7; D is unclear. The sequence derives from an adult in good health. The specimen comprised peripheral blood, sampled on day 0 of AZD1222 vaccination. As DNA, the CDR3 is TGTGCCAGCAGCTTATACCTCTCCTACGAGCAGTACTTC. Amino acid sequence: CASSLYLSYEQYF.